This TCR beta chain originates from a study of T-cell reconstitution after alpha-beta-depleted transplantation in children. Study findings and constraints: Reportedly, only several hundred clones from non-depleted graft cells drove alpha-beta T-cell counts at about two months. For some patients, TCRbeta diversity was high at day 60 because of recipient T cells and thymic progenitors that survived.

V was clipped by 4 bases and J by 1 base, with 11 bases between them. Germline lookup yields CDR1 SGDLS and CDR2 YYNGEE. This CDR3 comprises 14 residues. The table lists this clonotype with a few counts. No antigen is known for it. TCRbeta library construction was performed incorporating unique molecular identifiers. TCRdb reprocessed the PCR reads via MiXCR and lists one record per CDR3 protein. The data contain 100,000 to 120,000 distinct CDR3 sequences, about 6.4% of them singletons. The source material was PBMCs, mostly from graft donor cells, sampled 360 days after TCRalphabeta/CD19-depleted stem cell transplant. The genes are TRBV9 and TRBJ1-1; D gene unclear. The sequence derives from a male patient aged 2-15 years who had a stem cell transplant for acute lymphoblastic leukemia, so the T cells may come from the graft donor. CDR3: CASSPRASNTEAFF. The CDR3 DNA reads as TGTGCCAGCAGCCCTCGGGCCTCGAACACTGAAGCTTTCTTT.